This T cell receptor beta chain stems from a study of identical twins. With regard to this clonotype: Its specificity is unknown.

The V gene's germline CDR1 is SGHVS and CDR2 FNYEAQ. The CDR3 spans 19 residues. Losses at the gene ends were 5 bases for V and 4 bases for J; bases not matched to a gene: 21. TCRdb reanalysed the 5' RACE reads using MiXCR and keeps one entry per CDR3 protein. The data hold hundreds of thousands of distinct CDR3 sequences, with roughly 6.2% observed a single time. Broader study findings: The more abundant beta clonotypes in cord blood had fewer insertions, and memory repertoires did not show this. Weaker excess twin sharing was seen among beta out-of-frame sequences.

The sequence was obtained from a man aged 18-30 years in good health. The V gene is TRBV7-6, the J gene TRBJ2-7; 9 nucleotides match TRBD1. Sequencing used naive T cells sorted from blood. The CDR3 region has the DNA TGTGCCAGCAGCGGATATACCGGGACAGGGTTGGAGGTTGGGTACGAGCAGTACTTC. Translating it yields CASSGYTGTGLEVGYEQYF.